The 8 T cell receptor beta chains below all came from one sample that was sequenced in a study of early T cells in non-severe SARS-CoV-2 infection. TCRdb called the 5' RACE reads again in MiXCR, with one record for every CDR3 protein. The sample lists about 77,000 distinct CDR3 sequences, 16% occurring once. The material sequenced was whole blood. These receptor sequences come from an adult who was a healthcare worker with PCR-confirmed SARS-CoV-2 infection or an uninfected control (not recorded which).

V usage is TRBV7-9 and J usage is TRBJ1-1; D gene uncertain. Germline V gene lookup returns CDR1 SEHNR and CDR2 FQNEAQ (reference sequence). The CDR3 is 13 residues long. Trimming shortened V by 3 bases and J by 4 bases, and 9 bases separated the two germline ends. DNA of the CDR3: TGTGCCAGCAGCTTTATAACGGGCACTGAAGCTTTCTTT. Amino acids: CASSFITGTEAFF.

The V gene is TRBV5-1, the J gene TRBJ1-1; D not certain. Germline V gene lookup returns CDR1 SGHRS and CDR2 YFSETQ. Trimming stripped 3 bases from V and 3 bases from J, with 18 bases between. The CDR3 runs to 16 residues. The CDR3 here is CASSSRTVRLDTEAFF. The CDR3 DNA reads TGCGCCAGCAGCTCCAGGACCGTTCGGTTGGACACTGAAGCTTTCTTT. Full variable domain (remainder filled in from reference TRBV5-1 and TRBJ1-1): KAGVTQTPRYLIKTRGQQVTLSCSPISGHRSVSWYQQTPGQGLQFLFEYFSETQRNKGNFPGRFSGRQFSNSRSEMNVSTLELGDSALYLCASSSRTVRLDTEAFFGQGTRLTVV.

The chain combines TRBV3-1 with TRBJ2-1; D remains ambiguous. V shed 0 bases and J shed 8 bases, with 11 bases lying between them. The CDR3 loop spans 14 amino acids. In germline, CDR1 is LGHDT, CDR2 YNNKEL (reference sequence). The CDR3 spells CASSQEGQFYEQFF. The CDR3 region has the DNA TGTGCCAGCAGCCAAGAAGGTCAGTTCTATGAGCAGTTCTTC.

This sequence joins TRBV5-1 and TRBJ1-2, with 8 positions matching TRBD1. After removal of 2 bases from V and 4 bases from J, the junction contained 4 bases not matched to a gene. The CDR3 has 14 residues. The germline V gene encodes CDR1 SGHRS and CDR2 YFSETQ. The CDR3 region is CASSFGQGGYGYTF. CDR3 in DNA: TGCGCCAGCAGCTTCGGACAGGGAGGCTATGGCTACACCTTC.

This clonotype was seen only once. Germline is not matched at one junction end, which may reflect a read error. The chain couples TRBV15 to TRBJ2-2; D possibly corresponds to TRBD2 (5 bases). There are 15 residues in the CDR3. The germline gives CDR1 LNHNV, CDR2 YYDKDF (reference sequence). The CDR3 sequence is CATSRDLVSTGELFF. The DNA for the CDR3 is TGTGCCACCAGCAGAGATCTGGTGAGCACCGGGGAGCTTTTTTTT.

CDR3 amino acids: CASSLSSSNQPQHF. For the CDR3, the DNA is TGTGCCAGCAGTTTGAGTAGTAGCAATCAGCCCCAGCATTTT. This chain joins TRBV12-3 or TRBV12-4 and TRBJ1-5; D is undetermined. The CDR3 length is 14 residues. The V end lost 3 bases, the J end lost 0 bases, and 6 bases lay between the germline ends.

This clonotype showed up just once. The chain uses TRBV28 and TRBJ1-1, with 7 positions matching TRBD1. V lost 3 bases to trimming and J lost 5 bases; unmatched junction nucleotides: 6. The CDR3 extends over 14 amino acids. Germline loops: CDR1 MDHEN, CDR2 SYDVKM. The DNA of the CDR3 is TGTGCCAGCAGTTTTAGTAGGGGGCGGACTGAAGCTTTCTTT. Amino acid sequence: CASSFSRGRTEAFF.

V gene TRBV6-5 combines with J gene TRBJ1-5; no clear D gene. Per germline, CDR1 MNHEY and CDR2 SVGAGI. CDR3 length: 13 amino acids. Trimming took off 6 bases at V and 7 bases at J, with 13 bases between the two ends. CDR3 in DNA: TGTGCCAGCAGAGCACAGAGGTTCCAGCCCCAGCATTTT. Residues: CASRAQRFQPQHF.